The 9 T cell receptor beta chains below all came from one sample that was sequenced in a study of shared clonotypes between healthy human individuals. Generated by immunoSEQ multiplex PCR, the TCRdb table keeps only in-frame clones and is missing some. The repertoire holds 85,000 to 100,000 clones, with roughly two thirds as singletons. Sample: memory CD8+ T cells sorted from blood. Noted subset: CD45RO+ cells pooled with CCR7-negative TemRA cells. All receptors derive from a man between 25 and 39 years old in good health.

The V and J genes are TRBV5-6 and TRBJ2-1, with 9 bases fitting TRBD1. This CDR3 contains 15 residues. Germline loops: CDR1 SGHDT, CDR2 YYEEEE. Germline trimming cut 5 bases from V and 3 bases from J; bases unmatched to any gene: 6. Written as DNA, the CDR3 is TGTGCCAGCAGGTCCTGGGACAGGGTCTACAATGAGCAGTTCTTC. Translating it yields CASRSWDRVYNEQFF.

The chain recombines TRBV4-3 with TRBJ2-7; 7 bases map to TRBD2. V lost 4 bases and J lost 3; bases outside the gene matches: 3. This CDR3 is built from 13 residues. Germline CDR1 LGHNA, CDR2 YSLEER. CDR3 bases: TGCGCCAGCAGCCCACAGCGGGACTACGAGCAGTACTTC. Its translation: CASSPQRDYEQYF.

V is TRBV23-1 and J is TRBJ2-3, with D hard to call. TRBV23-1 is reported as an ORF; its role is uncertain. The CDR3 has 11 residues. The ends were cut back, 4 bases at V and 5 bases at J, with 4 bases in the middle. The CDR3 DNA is TGCGCCAGCAGTCTTCAAGATACGCAGTATTTT. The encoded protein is CASSLQDTQYF.

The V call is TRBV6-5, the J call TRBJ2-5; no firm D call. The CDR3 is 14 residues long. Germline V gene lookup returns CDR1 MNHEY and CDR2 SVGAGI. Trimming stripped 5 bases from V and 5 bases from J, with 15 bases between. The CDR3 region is CASSRNQNTETQYF. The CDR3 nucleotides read TGTGCCAGCAGTCGGAACCAAAACACTGAGACCCAGTACTTC.

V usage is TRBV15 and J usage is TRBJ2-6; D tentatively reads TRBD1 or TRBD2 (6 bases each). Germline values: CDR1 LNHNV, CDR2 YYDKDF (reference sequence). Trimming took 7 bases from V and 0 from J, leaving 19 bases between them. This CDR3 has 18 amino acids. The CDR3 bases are TGTGCCACCACCGCTGGGGGGCAGGGCCCCTCTGGGGCCAACGTCCTGACTTTC. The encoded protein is CATTAGGQGPSGANVLTF.

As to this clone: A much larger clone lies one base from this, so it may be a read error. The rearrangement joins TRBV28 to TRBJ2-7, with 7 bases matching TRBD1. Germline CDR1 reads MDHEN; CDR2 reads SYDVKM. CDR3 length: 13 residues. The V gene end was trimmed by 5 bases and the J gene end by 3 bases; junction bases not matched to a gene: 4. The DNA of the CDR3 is TGTGCCAGCAGTCCGGGACAGAACTACGAGCAGTACTTC. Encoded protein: CASSPGQNYEQYF.

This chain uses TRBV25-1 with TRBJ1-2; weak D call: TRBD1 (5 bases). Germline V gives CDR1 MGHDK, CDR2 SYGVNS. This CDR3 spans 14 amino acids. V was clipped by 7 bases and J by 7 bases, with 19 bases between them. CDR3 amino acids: CASKLARVDRGYTF. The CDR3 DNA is TGTGCCAGCAAGTTGGCCAGGGTAGACCGTGGCTACACCTTC.

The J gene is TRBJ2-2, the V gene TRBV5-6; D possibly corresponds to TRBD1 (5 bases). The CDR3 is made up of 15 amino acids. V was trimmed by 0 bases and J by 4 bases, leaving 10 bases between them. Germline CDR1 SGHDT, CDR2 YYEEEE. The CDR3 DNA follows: TGTGCCAGCAGCTTGGGGGCAGGGCTCACCGGGGAGCTGTTTTTT. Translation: CASSLGAGLTGELFF.

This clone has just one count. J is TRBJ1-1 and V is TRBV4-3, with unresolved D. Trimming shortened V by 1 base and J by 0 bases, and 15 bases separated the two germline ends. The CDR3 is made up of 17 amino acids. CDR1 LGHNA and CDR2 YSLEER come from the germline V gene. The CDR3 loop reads CASSQVFEVTLNTEAFF. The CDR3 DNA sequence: TGCGCCAGCAGCCAAGTATTTGAGGTTACCTTGAACACTGAAGCTTTCTTT.